These T cell receptor beta chains were read from a single sample in a study of cytomegalovirus exposure and HLA in healthy donors. Assay: immunoSEQ multiplex PCR; the TCRdb copy retains only in-frame clones and omits some. The sample consists of around 150,000 clones, roughly 91% of them appearing once. The sequenced sample consisted of PBMCs. These TCRs come from a man between 18 and 35 years old in good health and CMV-seropositive. The CDR3 runs from the conserved cysteine through the conserved F or W. D genes are given only for firm matches. Clone size, where shown, is once, few, many, or a class for clones that have expanded.

>-|TRBJ1-1|-|TRBV19
CASIPTQGNTEAFF
TGTGCCAGTATCCCGACTCAGGGGAACACTGAAGCTTTCTTT
>TRBD1|TRBJ1-2|-|TRBV7-2
CASSLGIGQEINYGYTF
TGTGCCAGCAGCTTAGGGATAGGACAGGAAATCAACTATGGCTACACCTTC
>-|TRBJ1-3|-|TRBV9
CASSTNLGNTIYF
TGTGCCAGCAGTACAAATTTGGGAAACACCATATATTTT
>TRBD2|TRBJ2-7|few|TRBV5-4
CASSLGGSSYEQYF
TGTGCCAGCAGCTTGGGCGGGAGCTCCTACGAGCAGTACTTC
>-|TRBJ2-7|once|TRBV4-1
CASSQFRVGGAYEQYF
TGCGCCAGCAGCCAATTCCGGGTGGGGGGAGCCTACGAGCAGTACTTC
>-|TRBJ2-3|-|TRBV19
CASSMATDTQYF
TGTGCCAGTAGTATGGCCACAGATACGCAGTATTTT
>TRBD1|TRBJ2-7|-|TRBV6-5
CASSSRTGSYEQYF
TGTGCCAGCAGTTCCCGGACAGGGTCCTACGAGCAGTACTTC
>-|TRBJ1-2|-|TRBV28
CASSLGGAFDYGYTF
TGTGCCAGCAGTTTAGGGGGGGCTTTCGACTATGGCTACACCTTC
>TRBD2|TRBJ2-7|once|TRBV19
CASSINSGRRYEQYF
TGTGCCAGTAGTATAAATAGCGGGAGAAGGTACGAGCAGTACTTC
>-|TRBJ1-3|-|TRBV19
CASSGGLYSGNTIYF
TGTGCCAGTAGTGGCGGACTTTACTCTGGAAACACCATATATTTT
>-|TRBJ1-5|-|TRBV5-6
CASTRRAENQPQHF
TGTGCCAGCACCCGGCGGGCCGAGAATCAGCCCCAGCATTTT
>-|TRBJ2-7|-|TRBV19
CASSIDIAYEQYF
TGTGCCAGTAGTATAGATATAGCCTACGAGCAGTACTTC
>-|TRBJ2-7|-|TRBV6-6
CASKIGQTSHEQYF
TGTGCCAGCAAGATAGGACAGACTTCCCACGAGCAGTACTTC
>TRBD1|TRBJ1-2|-|TRBV9
CASSVASGGYGYTF
TGTGCCAGCAGCGTAGCCTCAGGGGGCTATGGCTACACCTTC
>TRBD1|TRBJ1-2|-|TRBV2
CASSGDSRYGYTF
TGTGCCAGCAGTGGGGACAGTCGCTATGGCTACACCTTC
>-|TRBJ2-2|-|TRBV4-1
CASSPRTANTGELFF
TGCGCCAGCAGCCCAAGGACTGCGAACACCGGGGAGCTGTTTTTT
>-|TRBJ1-1|-|TRBV9
CASSVESISEAFF
TGTGCCAGCAGCGTAGAGAGCATCTCTGAAGCTTTCTTT
>-|TRBJ2-1|-|TRBV4-1
CASRKGVGRDEQFF
TGCGCCAGCCGAAAGGGAGTTGGACGTGATGAGCAGTTCTTC
>TRBD1|TRBJ1-2|-|TRBV28
CASQTGGPDGYTF
TGTGCCAGCCAGACAGGGGGGCCCGATGGCTACACCTTC
>-|TRBJ2-2|-|TRBV6-1
CATRKPFSTGELFF
TGTGCCACCCGAAAACCATTTAGCACCGGGGAGCTGTTTTTT
>-|TRBJ1-2|-|TRBV14
CASSQQDYYGYTF
TGTGCCAGCAGCCAACAGGATTACTATGGCTACACCTTC
>-|TRBJ2-7|-|TRBV29-1
CSVRLPRNYEQYF
TGCAGCGTCCGACTTCCGCGGAACTACGAGCAGTACTTC
>TRBD1|TRBJ1-2|-|TRBV27
CASSLGQGGNYGYTF
TGTGCCAGCAGTTTAGGACAGGGAGGGAACTATGGCTACACCTTC
>TRBD1|TRBJ2-7|few|TRBV27
CASRPGTGPYEQYF
TGTGCCAGCCGTCCCGGGACAGGGCCCTACGAGCAGTACTTC
>TRBD1|TRBJ1-1|-|TRBV6-5
CASSGTGLANTEAFF
TGTGCCAGCAGCGGGACAGGGCTAGCAAACACTGAAGCTTTCTTT
>-|TRBJ2-2|-|TRBV5-1
CASSLDQTNTGELFF
TGCGCCAGCAGCTTGGATCAGACGAACACCGGGGAGCTGTTTTTT
>-|TRBJ2-1|-|TRBV10-2
CASSRGDNEQFF
TGCGCCAGCAGCAGGGGGGACAATGAGCAGTTCTTC
>TRBD1|TRBJ1-1|-|TRBV7-3
CASASGTGTLNTEAFF
TGTGCCAGCGCCTCCGGGACAGGTACTCTGAACACTGAAGCTTTCTTT
>-|TRBJ1-1|few|TRBV7-2
CASSLESGFMNTEAFF
TGTGCCAGCAGCTTAGAGTCCGGGTTTATGAACACTGAAGCTTTCTTT
>-|TRBJ1-3|-|TRBV18
CASSIPGHGNTIYF
TGTGCCAGCTCGATTCCGGGACACGGAAACACCATATATTTT
>TRBD2|TRBJ2-1|-|TRBV28
CASSVFELAGTYNEQFF
TGTGCCAGCAGCGTTTTTGAACTAGCGGGGACTTACAATGAGCAGTTCTTC
>-|TRBJ2-1|-|TRBV7-9
CASSSRGSSYNEQFF
TGTGCCAGCAGCTCTAGGGGGAGCTCCTACAATGAGCAGTTCTTC
>-|TRBJ2-4|-|TRBV5-6
CASSRSENIQYF
TGTGCCAGCAGCCGATCGGAAAACATTCAGTACTTC
>TRBD1|TRBJ1-4|-|TRBV11-2
CASSRLVGQGLGEKLFF
TGTGCCAGCAGCCGTCTCGTAGGACAGGGTTTGGGGGAAAAACTGTTTTTT
>TRBD2|TRBJ2-5|-|TRBV19
CASKAAGEVVETQYF
TGTGCCAGTAAGGCAGCGGGAGAAGTAGTAGAGACCCAGTACTTC
>TRBD1|TRBJ2-2|-|TRBV27
CASSWAGGYTGELFF
TGTGCCAGCAGTTGGGCAGGGGGTTACACCGGGGAGCTGTTTTTT
>TRBD1|TRBJ2-2|few|TRBV9
CASSAGLGTGTGELFF
TGTGCCAGCAGCGCCGGTCTGGGGACAGGGACCGGGGAGCTGTTTTTT
>-|TRBJ1-5|-|TRBV21-1
CASSKRQGASDSNQPQHF
TGTGCCAGCAGCAAACGGCAGGGGGCTTCAGATAGCAATCAGCCCCAGCATTTT
>TRBD2|TRBJ2-3|-|TRBV11-2
CASSFELAGWSTDTQYF
TGTGCCAGCAGCTTCGAGCTAGCGGGATGGAGCACAGATACGCAGTATTTT
>-|TRBJ2-1|-|TRBV27
CASALGGSSYNEQFF
TGTGCCTCCGCCCTTGGAGGGAGCTCCTACAATGAGCAGTTCTTC
>TRBD1|TRBJ2-2|few|TRBV7-3
CASSHTGGGNTGELFF
TGTGCCAGCAGCCATACAGGGGGCGGGAACACCGGGGAGCTGTTTTTT
>TRBD2|TRBJ2-3|-|TRBV9
CASSPQTSSDTQYF
TGTGCCAGCAGCCCCCAGACTAGCTCAGATACGCAGTATTTT
>-|TRBJ2-3|-|TRBV7-9
CASSLMGGSTDTQYF
TGTGCCAGCAGCTTAATGGGCGGGAGCACAGATACGCAGTATTTT
>-|TRBJ2-3|-|TRBV25-1
CASSEYGRGTTDTQYF
TGTGCCAGCAGTGAATATGGCAGAGGTACCACAGATACGCAGTATTTT
>-|TRBJ1-3|-|TRBV11-3
CASSLYGAFSGNTIYF
TGTGCCAGCAGCTTATATGGGGCCTTCTCTGGAAACACCATATATTTT
>TRBD1|TRBJ1-2|-|TRBV5-1
CASSLSTQGAYGYTF
TGCGCCAGCAGCTTGTCAACACAGGGGGCGTATGGCTACACCTTC
>TRBD1|TRBJ2-3|-|TRBV25-1
CASSELKQTGWSDTQYF
TGTGCCAGCAGCGAGCTAAAACAGACAGGGTGGTCAGATACGCAGTATTTT
>-|TRBJ2-7|-|TRBV19
CASSTQTRAGEQYF
TGTGCCAGTAGTACCCAGACAAGGGCGGGCGAGCAGTACTTC
>-|TRBJ2-7|-|TRBV19
CASSIEENEQYF
TGTGCCAGTAGTATAGAAGAGAACGAGCAGTACTTC